A selection of T cell receptor beta chains follows, all from one sample in a study of OX40 agonist ivuxolimab in advanced cancers. The table came from immunoSEQ multiplex PCR; TCRdb's copy has only in-frame clones and leaves some out. Of fewer than 45,000 clones listed, around nine tenths were seen once; the top ten hold 13%. The specimen was CD4+ or CD8+ T cells sorted from blood, collected in a trial of the OX40 agonist ivuxolimab. The receptors here all came from an adult with an advanced solid tumor such as melanoma, head and neck, liver or kidney cancer. Both conserved end residues are part of each CDR3. The D gene is left open where the match is weak. The size entry is marked missing in some rows and otherwise reads once, few, many or a size class.

D	V	J	size	CDR3	DNA
.	TRBV6-6	TRBJ1-1	.	CASSSPPMNTEAFF	TGTGCCAGCAGTTCCCCTCCAATGAACACTGAAGCTTTCTTT
TRBD2	TRBV5-4	TRBJ2-5	.	CASSLKTTSGQETQYF	TGTGCCAGCAGCCTAAAAACGACTAGCGGACAAGAGACCCAGTACTTC
.	TRBV11-2	TRBJ2-7	.	CASSFGPPVDEQYF	TGTGCCAGCAGCTTCGGTCCCCCGGTGGACGAGCAGTACTTC
.	TRBV6-5	TRBJ2-3	.	CASSRGRTQYF	TGTGCCAGCAGCCGAGGCCGTACGCAGTATTTT
.	TRBV28	TRBJ2-7	.	CATRQVYGQYF	TGTGCCACAAGACAAGTCTACGGGCAGTACTTC
.	TRBV2	TRBJ2-1	.	CASSGRAGLYNEQFF	TGTGCCAGCAGTGGTAGGGCGGGACTTTACAATGAGCAGTTCTTC
.	TRBV28	TRBJ1-1	.	CASSLWGGRTEAFF	TGTGCCAGCAGTTTATGGGGGGGTCGGACTGAAGCTTTCTTT
.	TRBV4-2	TRBJ1-4	.	CASSQDLAERGEKLFF	TGTGCCAGCAGCCAAGATCTAGCCGAAAGGGGTGAAAAACTGTTTTTT
.	TRBV5-4	TRBJ2-7	.	CASSLGTQGGEQYF	TGTGCCAGCAGCCTGGGAACCCAGGGCGGCGAGCAGTACTTC
.	TRBV29-1	TRBJ2-7	.	CSVGQLSYEQYF	TGCAGCGTGGGTCAACTGTCCTACGAGCAGTACTTC
.	TRBV10-1	TRBJ2-2	.	CASSESAATGELFF	TGCGCCAGCAGTGAGTCGGCAGCGACCGGGGAGCTGTTTTTT
TRBD1	TRBV10-1	TRBJ1-5	.	CASSVPTGALSNQPQHF	TGCGCCAGCAGTGTCCCGACAGGGGCGTTGAGCAATCAGCCCCAGCATTTT
.	TRBV30	TRBJ1-4	few	CAWSRHEDNEKLFF	TGTGCCTGGAGTAGACACGAAGATAATGAAAAACTGTTTTTT
TRBD1	TRBV15	TRBJ1-5	.	CATARTGTMENDQPQHF	TGTGCCACCGCAAGGACAGGGACGATGGAAAACGATCAGCCCCAGCATTTT
.	TRBV7-3	TRBJ2-1	.	CASSLIIHNEQFF	TGTGCCAGCAGCTTAATAATTCACAATGAGCAGTTCTTC
.	TRBV29-1	TRBJ1-3	.	CSVVSRGGGNTIYF	TGCAGCGTTGTCTCCAGGGGTGGCGGAAACACCATATATTTT
.	TRBV11-1	TRBJ2-1	.	CASSLVVDPYNEQFF	TGTGCCAGCAGCCTAGTAGTGGACCCCTACAATGAGCAGTTCTTC
.	TRBV29-1	TRBJ1-4	.	CSVATGLTNEKLFF	TGCAGCGTAGCGACAGGACTCACTAATGAAAAACTGTTTTTT
TRBD1	TRBV28	TRBJ2-7	.	CASSPPGGFYEQYF	TGTGCCAGCAGTCCACCAGGGGGATTCTACGAGCAGTACTTC
TRBD2	TRBV11-2	TRBJ2-2	.	CASSPSGYTGELFF	TGTGCCAGCAGCCCTAGCGGGTACACCGGGGAGCTGTTTTTT
TRBD2	TRBV27	TRBJ2-1	.	CASSPGLGGGPDEQFF	TGTGCCAGCAGTCCCGGGTTGGGGGGAGGGCCGGATGAGCAGTTCTTC
TRBD1	TRBV28	TRBJ1-5	.	CASSRPIGGSSPNQPQHF	TGTGCCAGCAGTCGACCCATAGGGGGCAGCTCCCCTAATCAGCCCCAGCATTTT
TRBD1	TRBV5-1	TRBJ2-3	.	CASSFRQGPTDTQYF	TGCGCCAGCAGCTTTAGACAGGGGCCGACCGATACGCAGTATTTT
.	TRBV9	TRBJ2-7	.	CASSVAPTDSYEQYF	TGTGCCAGCAGCGTAGCTCCGACTGATTCTTACGAGCAGTACTTC
.	TRBV5-1	TRBJ1-1	.	CASSLEGLGYTEAFF	TGCGCCAGCAGCTTGGAAGGGCTGGGGTACACTGAAGCTTTCTTT
.	TRBV14	TRBJ2-2	once	CASSPYRSGELFF	TGTGCCAGCAGCCCCTACAGGTCCGGGGAGCTGTTTTTT
TRBD1	TRBV5-1	TRBJ1-6	.	CASSLGGGGGNSPLHF	TGCGCCAGCAGCTTGGGAGGGGGCGGTGGCAATTCACCCCTCCACTTT
TRBD1	TRBV6-4	TRBJ2-3	.	CASRETGGGPDTQYF	TGTGCCAGCAGAGAAACAGGGGGCGGCCCAGATACGCAGTATTTT
TRBD2	TRBV5-1	TRBJ2-5	.	CASSFSGRGQETQYF	TGCGCCAGCAGCTTTAGCGGGAGGGGTCAAGAGACCCAGTACTTC
.	TRBV11-3	TRBJ2-1	.	CASSLVGKHNEQFF	TGTGCCAGCAGCTTAGTCGGTAAACACAATGAGCAGTTCTTC
TRBD1	TRBV2	TRBJ2-5	.	CASIGLGQGKETQYF	TGTGCCAGCATTGGCCTGGGACAGGGCAAAGAGACCCAGTACTTC
.	TRBV19	TRBJ1-1	.	CASSRDLGPTNTEAFF	TGTGCCAGTAGTCGCGATTTGGGACCCACGAACACTGAAGCTTTCTTT
TRBD1	TRBV15	TRBJ1-6	.	CATSRKQGGMSSYNSPLHF	TGTGCCACCAGCAGAAAACAGGGGGGAATGAGCTCCTATAATTCACCCCTCCACTTT
.	TRBV5-1	TRBJ1-4	.	CASSLAGGREKLFF	TGCGCCAGCAGCTTGGCGGGAGGACGGGAAAAACTGTTTTTT
TRBD2	TRBV7-3	TRBJ2-1	.	CASSLEVAGGRDEQFF	TGTGCCAGCAGCTTAGAGGTGGCGGGAGGGCGGGATGAGCAGTTCTTC
TRBD2	TRBV7-9	TRBJ2-3	.	CASSPGTIDAADTQYF	TGTGCCAGCAGCCCCGGGACTATCGACGCGGCAGATACGCAGTATTTT
.	TRBV28	TRBJ1-2	.	CASSPDSYGYTF	TGTGCCAGCAGTCCTGACAGCTATGGCTACACCTTC
TRBD2	TRBV7-2	TRBJ2-1	.	CASSLSAGGYNEQFF	TGTGCCAGCAGCTTAAGTGCGGGAGGATACAATGAGCAGTTCTTC
.	TRBV7-9	TRBJ2-1	.	CASSVSHSASSYNEQFF	TGTGCCAGCTCTGTCTCCCATAGTGCTAGCTCCTACAATGAGCAGTTCTTC
TRBD1	TRBV13	TRBJ1-1	few	CASSRGQGDTEAFF	TGTGCCAGCAGCCGGGGACAGGGGGACACTGAAGCTTTCTTT
TRBD2	TRBV4-2	TRBJ2-1	.	CASSQEKGTSGPGEQFF	TGTGCCAGCAGCCAAGAAAAGGGTACTAGCGGGCCGGGAGAGCAGTTCTTC
.	TRBV5-1	TRBJ1-1	.	CASSLAAGNTEAFF	TGCGCCAGCAGCTTGGCCGCTGGGAACACTGAAGCTTTCTTT
TRBD1	TRBV19	TRBJ1-1	.	CASGPGQGDHTEAFF	TGTGCCAGTGGCCCGGGACAGGGGGATCACACTGAAGCTTTCTTT
TRBD2	TRBV28	TRBJ2-1	few	CASSFLAGHSGQFF	TGTGCCAGCAGTTTCCTAGCGGGACATTCGGGGCAGTTCTTC
.	TRBV19	TRBJ1-5	.	CASRGNAGEAQPQHF	TGTGCCAGTAGGGGTAATGCAGGGGAGGCTCAGCCCCAGCATTTT
TRBD1	TRBV12-5	TRBJ1-1	.	CASGLGQGKAFF	TGTGCTAGTGGTTTGGGACAGGGAAAAGCTTTCTTT
.	TRBV5-1	TRBJ2-1	.	CASSLVPGLMGNNNEQFF	TGCGCCAGCAGCTTGGTCCCGGGGCTGATGGGAAACAACAATGAGCAGTTCTTC